This TCR beta chain emerged from a study of OX40 agonist ivuxolimab in advanced cancers. About the research overall: The patients got ivuxolimab, which is an agonistic anti-OX40 (CD134) antibody. Patients received ivuxolimab, an intravenous treatment, every 2 weeks at 0.01 to 10 mg/kg.

With baseline, cycle 4 day 1, and cycle 7 day 1 as timepoints, blood was sampled. Germline lookup yields CDR1 SGHNT and CDR2 YENEEA. This CDR3 has 15 amino acids. Trimming shortened V by 5 bases and J by 4 bases, and 15 bases separated the two germline ends. Sequencing was performed with immunoSEQ multiplex PCR; in TCRdb, only in-frame clones are kept and a portion is missing. Among tens of thousands of clones, almost 85% were seen once, and the ten largest hold approximately 50%. The sequence came from an adult with an advanced solid tumor such as melanoma, head and neck, liver or kidney cancer. The sample consisted of CD4+ or CD8+ T cells sorted from blood, taken in a trial of the OX40 agonist ivuxolimab. V gene TRBV11-3 combines with J gene TRBJ1-5, with D perhaps matching TRBD1 (5 bases). CDR3 in amino acids: CASSTRVEGNQPQHF. CDR3 bases: TGTGCCAGCAGCACCCGGGTAGAGGGGAATCAGCCCCAGCATTTT.